This T cell receptor beta chain was sequenced during a study of shared clonotypes between healthy human individuals. Study conclusions and caveats: Non-shared clonotypes displayed generation probabilities falling below those of clonotypes present in all four donors. Rarefaction demonstrated incomplete sorted-subset sequencing despite large depth.

Sequencing used immunoSEQ multiplex PCR; TCRdb keeps in-frame clones, though not all of them. This table has hundreds of thousands of clones, approximately 96% appearing once. From germline, CDR1 is SGHDT and CDR2 YYEEEE. The CDR3 consists of 16 residues. V lost 2 bases, J lost 7 bases, and 13 bases stayed unmatched. It was CD45RO-negative cells, positively selected for CCR7, that made up naive CD8 cells, with terminally differentiated effector memory CD45RA+ cells excluded. Worth noting for this clone: The antigen remains unidentified.

The receptor's source is a woman in her thirties in good health. The sequenced material came from naive CD8+ T cells sorted from blood. V and J are TRBV5-6 and TRBJ2-7; TRBD2 agrees at 9 bases. In DNA form, the CDR3 reads TGTGCCAGCAGCTTATCACTAGCGGGCTCAACGGGTGAGCAGTACTTC. This codes for CASSLSLAGSTGEQYF. The variable domain in full, completed from reference TRBV5-6 and TRBJ2-7, reads DAGVTQSPTHLIKTRGQQVTLRCSPKSGHDTVSWYQQALGQGPQFIFQYYEEEERQRGNFPDRFSGHQFPNYSSELNVNALLLGDSALYLCASSLSLAGSTGEQYFGPGTRLTVT.